This T cell receptor (beta chain) was sequenced for a study of blood T cell repertoires in COVID-19. Study at large: The United States, Italy and Spain supplied acute and convalescent COVID-19 samples. The analysed material was cDNA or gDNA that came from T cells, B-cell-depleted T cells, or PBMCs.

The CDR3 has 13 amino acids. The germline gives CDR1 SGHRS, CDR2 YFSETQ. V lost 5 bases to trimming and J lost 4 bases, with 10 bases between them. Source study methods: Reference gene primer amplification yielded estimated nucleated cell counts. Only in-frame clones appear in the TCRdb table, and some are missing; sequencing was by immunoSEQ multiplex PCR. That table supplies the V and J calls and clone size; D and trimming were determined from the DNA. The table has tens of thousands of clones, roughly 85% seen once; the top ten hold more than 4.5%. This TCR was recovered from a human donor in a cohort sampled during active or convalescent COVID-19. The sequenced sample was peripheral blood. This chain uses TRBV5-1 with TRBJ2-1, with D possibly TRBD1 on 6 matching bases. In DNA, the CDR3 is TGCGCCAGCAGGGTACAGGGTTACAATGAGCAGTTCTTC. It is translated as CASRVQGYNEQFF.